Shown below are 2 T cell receptor beta chains from a single sample sequenced in a study of T cell responses to AZD1222 COVID-19 vaccine. Some clones are missing from TCRdb's copy, which holds only in-frame ones; the method was immunoSEQ multiplex PCR. The sample lists roughly 200,000 clones, about 91% occurring once. The sample was peripheral blood, taken on day 0 of AZD1222 vaccination. These receptors originate from an adult in good health.

This chain joins TRBV5-1 and TRBJ1-3; D gene unclear. V lost 2 bases to trimming and J lost 0 bases, with 12 bases between them. The CDR3 totals 16 residues. Looked up from germline, CDR1 is SGHRS and CDR2 is YFSETQ. CDR3 DNA sequence: TGCGCCAGCAGCTTCTTTTCGACCGGCTCTGGAAACACCATATATTTT. Protein sequence: CASSFFSTGSGNTIYF.

The gene calls are TRBV4-1 and TRBJ2-7; 8 nucleotides align to TRBD2. Germline V gene data show CDR1 as MGHRA and CDR2 as YSYEKL. With V trimmed by 2 bases and J by 0 bases, 3 bases remained unmatched. This CDR3 has 15 residues. The CDR3 protein is CASSQYSGGSYEQYF. DNA for the CDR3: TGCGCCAGCAGCCAATACAGCGGGGGCTCCTACGAGCAGTACTTC.